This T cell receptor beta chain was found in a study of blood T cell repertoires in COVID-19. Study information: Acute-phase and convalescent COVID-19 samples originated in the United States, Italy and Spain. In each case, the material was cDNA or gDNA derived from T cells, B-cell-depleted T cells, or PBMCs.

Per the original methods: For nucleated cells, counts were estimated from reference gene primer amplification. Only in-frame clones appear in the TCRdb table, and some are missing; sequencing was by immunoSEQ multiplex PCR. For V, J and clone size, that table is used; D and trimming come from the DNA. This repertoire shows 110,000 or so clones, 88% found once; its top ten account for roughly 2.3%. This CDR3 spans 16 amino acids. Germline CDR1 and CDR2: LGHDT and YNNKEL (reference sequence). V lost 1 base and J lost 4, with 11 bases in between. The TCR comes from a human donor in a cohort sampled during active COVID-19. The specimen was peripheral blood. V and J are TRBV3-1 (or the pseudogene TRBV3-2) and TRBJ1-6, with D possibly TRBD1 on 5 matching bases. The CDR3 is CASSQGLGPYNSPLHF. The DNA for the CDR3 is TGTGCCAGCAGCCAAGGGTTGGGGCCATATAATTCACCCCTCCACTTT.